A single T cell receptor beta chain is shown here with its context. The data were taken from a study of early T cells in non-severe SARS-CoV-2 infection. The CDR3 is made up of 13 amino acids. Trimming shortened V by 0 bases and J by 4 bases, and 6 bases separated the two germline ends. In germline, CDR1 is LGHDT, CDR2 YNNKEL (reference sequence). Each CDR3 protein is one row after TCRdb ran MiXCR on the 5' RACE reads. Found here are 50,000 to 60,000 distinct CDR3 sequences, around 12% of them singletons; the top ten hold 1.2% to 1.5%. This chain links TRBV3-1 with TRBJ1-2; no reliable D call. Sequencing input: whole blood. This TCR came from an adult who was a healthcare worker with PCR-confirmed SARS-CoV-2 infection or an uninfected control (not recorded which). CDR3 sequence: CASSQERSYGYTF. Written as DNA, the CDR3 is TGTGCCAGCAGCCAAGAGAGGAGCTATGGCTACACCTTC.